This T cell receptor (beta chain) emerged from a study of response to subunit inactivated influenza vaccine. The study's findings and limits: Only a handful of new T cells, the authors suggested, are recruited with each seasonal influenza vaccination.

TCRdb ran MiXCR on the RT-PCR reads and lists one entry per CDR3 protein. The sample consists of over 750,000 distinct CDR3 sequences, roughly 20% of them appearing once. Worth noting for this clonotype: The antigen is undetermined.

Germline V gene lookup returns CDR1 MNHNY and CDR2 SVGAGI (reference sequence). V shed 2 bases and J shed 3 bases, with 8 bases lying between them. This CDR3 is 13 amino acids long. The sample consisted of PBMCs from blood, taken more than 4 days after vaccination. The receptor was derived from a man in his forties or fifties who received an inactivated influenza vaccine. The genes are TRBV6-6 and TRBJ2-7; D is perhaps TRBD2 (5 bases). The CDR3 here is CASSYRRIYEQYF. The CDR3 DNA follows: TGTGCCAGCAGTTACAGGAGGATCTACGAGCAGTACTTC.